The TCR beta chain under discussion was sequenced for a study of monozygotic twins with inflammatory bowel disease. The study's findings and limits: People with IBD had fewer clonotypes in common with others than healthy twins did, especially with disease activity. Cells of different T cell subtypes could not be told apart.

Notes on this clonotype: Antigen: not known.

Germline loops: CDR1 LGHDT, CDR2 YNNKEL (reference sequence). The CDR3 is made up of 14 amino acids. PCR of TCRalpha and TCRbeta cDNA was nested, with two rounds of about 15 and 9 cycles. With the 5' RACE reads reprocessed, TCRdb shows one record per CDR3 protein and no DNA. Its table lists nearly 450,000 distinct CDR3 sequences. The draw for each donor consisted of a single 2.5 ml blood sample. The sample consisted of blood. The rearrangement joins TRBV3-1 to TRBJ2-1; TCRdb reports TRBD1, a call that lacks DNA to check it against. The TCR originated in a human donor with ulcerative colitis or Crohn's disease, or a healthy co-twin of an affected twin (not recorded which). CDR3 sequence reads: CASSPGTGWNEQFF.